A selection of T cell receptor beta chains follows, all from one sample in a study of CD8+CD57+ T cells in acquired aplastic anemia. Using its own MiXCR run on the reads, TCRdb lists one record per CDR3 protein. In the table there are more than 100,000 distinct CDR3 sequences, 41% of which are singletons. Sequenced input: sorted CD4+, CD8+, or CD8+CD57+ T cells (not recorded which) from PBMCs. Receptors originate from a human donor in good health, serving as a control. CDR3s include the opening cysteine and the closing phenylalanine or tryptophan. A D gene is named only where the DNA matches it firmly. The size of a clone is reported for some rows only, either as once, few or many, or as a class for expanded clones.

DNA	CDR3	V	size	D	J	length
TGTGCCAGCAGTGAATGGGTTGTGAACACTGAAGCTTTCTTT	CASSEWVVNTEAFF	TRBV2	many	NA	TRBJ1-1	14
TGTGCCAGTAGCCACTCCGGGACCGTCGACAATGAGCAGTTCTTC	CASSHSGTVDNEQFF	TRBV19	many	NA	TRBJ2-1	15
TGTGCCAGCAGCTTGTTAACTGAAGCTTTCTTT	CASSLLTEAFF	TRBV7-9	NA	NA	TRBJ1-1	11
TGTGCCAGCAGTTACGTGACAGCAGGGGGGTCGCGTGCTTTCTTT	CASSYVTAGGSRAFF	TRBV6-5	many	TRBD1	TRBJ1-1	15
TGTGCCAGCAGCTTAGGACAAGTCACCGGGGAGCTGTTTTTT	CASSLGQVTGELFF	TRBV7-2	many	NA	TRBJ2-2	14
TGCGCCAGCAGCTCGCTCCGGGCGGGATACGAGCAGTACTTC	CASSSLRAGYEQYF	TRBV5-1	many	NA	TRBJ2-7	14
TGTGCCAGCAGTTATAGAAGGGATAGCAATCAGCCCCAGCATTTT	CASSYRRDSNQPQHF	TRBV6-6	many	NA	TRBJ1-5	15
TGCAGTGCTAGGCGACAGAGTGTGGTTCTGGGGGCCAACGTCCTGACTTTC	CSARRQSVVLGANVLTF	TRBV29-1	NA	NA	TRBJ2-6	17
TGCAGTGCCTTATCGACAACCGAAAAGCTGTCTTTT	CSALSTTEKLSF	TRBV20-1	NA	NA	TRBJ1-4	12
TGTGCCAGCAGTGTGTCAGGGGGGGACACTGAAGCTTTCTTT	CASSVSGGDTEAFF	TRBV6-1	few	TRBD1	TRBJ1-1	14
TGTGCCAGCAGCTTAGGGGCACAGGATACGCAGTATTTT	CASSLGAQDTQYF	TRBV7-7	many	NA	TRBJ2-3	13
TGTGCCAGCACGAACAGGGACGAAGAGACCCAGTACTTC	CASTNRDEETQYF	TRBV2	few	NA	TRBJ2-5	13
TGTGCCGGGGTCCCCCCCCAGGGACGGAGCGTCTATGGCTACACCTTC	CAGVPPQGRSVYGYTF	TRBV30	few	NA	TRBJ1-2	16
TGTGCCAGCATCCGGTCCCCCGGGACAGGGATATCCTATGGCTACACCTTC	CASIRSPGTGISYGYTF	TRBV4-2	NA	TRBD1	TRBJ1-2	17
TGTGCCAGCAGCCCTGGACTGGCGTCACCTGCCATCTCAGATACGCAGTATTTT	CASSPGLASPAISDTQYF	TRBV11-2	many	NA	TRBJ2-3	18
TGTGCCAGCACCAAGACAGCCCAAGAGACCCAGTACTTC	CASTKTAQETQYF	TRBV7-9	many	NA	TRBJ2-5	13
TGTGCCAGCAGTCATAGGGGGGACTTGTATAATTCACCCCTCCACTTT	CASSHRGDLYNSPLHF	TRBV6-1	NA	NA	TRBJ1-6	16
TGTGCCAGCAGTTACGACAGCTTCTACGAGCAGTACTTC	CASSYDSFYEQYF	TRBV6-6	NA	NA	TRBJ2-7	13
TGTGCCAGCAGTGAAGCCAATTTCCGACCCCAGCATTTT	CASSEANFRPQHF	TRBV6-1	many	NA	TRBJ1-5	13
TGTGCCAGCAGCTCCAAACAGGGGTCTTACCAAGAGACCCAGTACTTC	CASSSKQGSYQETQYF	TRBV5-4	many	TRBD1	TRBJ2-5	16
TGTGCCATCAGCGAACCGACTAAAACCGAGCAGTACTTC	CAISEPTKTEQYF	TRBV10-3	NA	NA	TRBJ2-7	13
TGTGCCAGCAGTCGGGACCTTTTTAATTCACCCCTCCACTTT	CASSRDLFNSPLHF	TRBV6-1	many	NA	TRBJ1-6	14
TGCGCCAGCAGCTTGGATTCGTCAGGCAATCAGCCCCAGCATTTT	CASSLDSSGNQPQHF	TRBV5-1	many	NA	TRBJ1-5	15
TGCAGTGCTAAGGCGGGAGGGGGGGATACGCAGTATTTT	CSAKAGGGDTQYF	TRBV20-1	many	TRBD2	TRBJ2-3	13
TGCGCCAGCAGCTTGGCCACTGGCGGGTATGAGCAGTTCTTC	CASSLATGGYEQFF	TRBV5-1	NA	NA	TRBJ2-1	14
TGCAGTGCTAGCAGGGGGCCCTATGGCTACACCTTC	CSASRGPYGYTF	TRBV20-1	many	TRBD1	TRBJ1-2	12
TGTGCCAGACAAGCCGGGAGGGGACGACCCCTCCACTTT	CARQAGRGRPLHF	TRBV9	many	NA	TRBJ1-6	13
TGCGCCAGCAGCTTCGGGGGGACAGGGGGCTTCAATGAGCAGTTCTTC	CASSFGGTGGFNEQFF	TRBV5-1	NA	TRBD1	TRBJ2-1	16
TGTGCCAGTAGTATAGATCTAATAGCGGGAGGCCTCAATGAGCAGTTCTTC	CASSIDLIAGGLNEQFF	TRBV19	many	TRBD2	TRBJ2-1	17
TGTGCCACCAAGACAGGGGGCGGCTACACCTTC	CATKTGGGYTF	TRBV19	NA	TRBD1	TRBJ1-2	11
TGTGCCAGCAGATTTACACTAGAGGACAATGAGCAGTACTTC	CASRFTLEDNEQYF	TRBV11-2	NA	NA	TRBJ2-7	14
TGCGCCAGCAGCCAAGATGCGGGATATCAGCCCCAGCATTTT	CASSQDAGYQPQHF	TRBV4-1	many	NA	TRBJ1-5	14
TGTGCCACCAGCCCGACACCAGAGGGGTATGGCTACACCTTC	CATSPTPEGYGYTF	TRBV15	medium-sized	NA	TRBJ1-2	14
TGCAGTGCTAGAGATAAGCCCGGGAGCGGGAGGGCGGGCGAGCAGTACTTC	CSARDKPGSGRAGEQYF	TRBV20-1	NA	TRBD2	TRBJ2-7	17
TGTGCCAGCAGCTTAGTCACTGAAGCTTTCTTT	CASSLVTEAFF	TRBV7-2	many	NA	TRBJ1-1	11
TGCAGCGTTTATTTGGGTGGGGGCAGCGGGTTTGAAAAACTGTTTTTT	CSVYLGGGSGFEKLFF	TRBV29-1	NA	NA	TRBJ1-4	16
TGTGCCAGCAGCCACGCCGGAGGTCAGCCCCAGCATTTT	CASSHAGGQPQHF	TRBV3-1	many	NA	TRBJ1-5	13
TGCGCCGGCAGTTCGGACAGGGTCAGCGGGGAGCTGTTTTTT	CAGSSDRVSGELFF	TRBV10-1	many	TRBD1	TRBJ2-2	14
TGTGCCAGCAGTCCTGGGGGGACTAGGTCAGATACGCAGTATTTT	CASSPGGTRSDTQYF	TRBV3-1	many	TRBD2	TRBJ2-3	15
TGTGCCAGCAGCTCCGAGGGGCGCTTGGCTGGAAACACCATATATTTT	CASSSEGRLAGNTIYF	TRBV3-1	once	NA	TRBJ1-3	16
TGTGCCTCGCGGATGGGCCTTGCGGCTGAAGCTTTCTTT	CASRMGLAAEAFF	TRBV19	many	NA	TRBJ1-1	13
TGTGCCAGCAGCTTAAATGGTGGGGCAGGGTGGTTCTTC	CASSLNGGAGWFF	TRBV7-6	many	NA	TRBJ2-1	13
TGTGCCAGCAGTGAAAGGGGGGGGGCTAATGAAAAACTGTTTTTT	CASSERGGANEKLFF	TRBV2	many	NA	TRBJ1-4	15
TGCGCCAGCAGTGAACAGGGGGGCTTCTACGAGCAGTACTTC	CASSEQGGFYEQYF	TRBV10-2	NA	TRBD1	TRBJ2-7	14
TGTGCCAGCAGTAACTCGGCCGGGACCATGAAGCATGTGGCTTTCTTT	CASSNSAGTMKHVAFF	TRBV6-6	many	NA	TRBJ1-1	16
TGTGCCAGTAGTATCGGCAATCAGCCCCAGCATTTT	CASSIGNQPQHF	TRBV19	NA	NA	TRBJ1-5	12